The 26 T cell receptor beta chains listed next were all sequenced from one sample in a study of shared clonotypes between healthy human individuals. Here immunoSEQ multiplex PCR was the method, and the copy in TCRdb shows in-frame clones only, minus some. Here the sample spans about 1.5 million clones, around 98% being singletons. The specimen sequenced was naive CD4+ T cells sorted from blood. Described subset: CD45RA+ positively selected. These receptors all come from a young man in good health.

The V and J genes are TRBV18 and TRBJ2-7; maybe TRBD2 (6 bases). Germline V gives CDR1 KGHSH, CDR2 LQKENI. V was pared by 1 base and J by 5 bases, with 15 bases between. This CDR3 contains 15 residues. CDR3 in DNA: TGTGCCAGCTCACCACTTCCCAGGGACTCGGACGAGCAGTACTTC. Translated, it gives CASSPLPRDSDEQYF.

The gene calls are TRBV11-2 and TRBJ2-1; no clear D. V was trimmed by 4 bases and J by 6 bases, leaving 22 bases between them. In germline, CDR1 is SGHAT, CDR2 FQNNGV. The length of the CDR3 is 17 residues. The CDR3 coding sequence is TGTGCCAGCAGCTCCCTTAAAAAACGACGCGATACCAATGAGCAGTTCTTC. Protein sequence: CASSSLKKRRDTNEQFF.

The V and J genes are TRBV5-4 and TRBJ1-1; D gene unclear. V lost 4 bases and J 6 bases, leaving 19 bases between the germline ends. The CDR3 has 15 amino acids. Germline V gives CDR1 SGHNT, CDR2 YYREEE (reference sequence). The CDR3 is CASSPGPVVDAEAFF. The CDR3 coding sequence is TGTGCCAGCAGCCCCGGGCCTGTAGTCGACGCTGAAGCTTTCTTT.

This sequence joins TRBV21-1 and TRBJ2-1; the table calls TRBD2, which could not be checked here. TRBV21-1 counts as a pseudogene. The CDR3 is 16 amino acids. The CDR3 region is CASSKPPWDYHNEQFF. The CDR3 DNA reads as TGTGCCAGCAGCAAACCCCCCTGGGACTACCACAATGAGCAGTTCTTC.

V usage is TRBV7-9 and J usage is TRBJ2-1; 8 positions match TRBD1. The V and J ends lost 7 bases and 7 bases, in that order; junction bases with no gene match: 12. CDR1 is SEHNR and CDR2 is FQNEAQ in the germline V gene (reference sequence). This CDR3 contains 15 residues. This chain's CDR3 is CASILTGQGSNEQFF. The CDR3 region has the DNA TGTGCCAGCATCCTTACCGGACAGGGAAGTAATGAGCAGTTCTTC.

The chain recombines TRBV7-2 with TRBJ2-3, with D possibly TRBD2 on 6 matching bases. CDR3 length: 14 residues. Germline V gives CDR1 SGHTA, CDR2 FQGNSA. The ends were cut back, 6 bases at V and 0 bases at J, with 10 bases in the middle. The CDR3 region is CASRNGGSTDTQYF. CDR3 in DNA: TGTGCCAGCAGGAACGGGGGAAGCACAGATACGCAGTATTTT.

This clone was observed once. In the same sample, other DNA sequences code for this CDR3. The rearrangement links TRBV5-1 to TRBJ2-1; TRBD1 aligns across 7 bases. Germline-derived CDR1 and CDR2 are SGHRS and YFSETQ. V shed 5 bases and J 6 bases; nucleotides not matched to a gene: 8. The CDR3 has 14 amino acids. The CDR3 protein is CASSPVAGGNEQFF. CDR3 bases: TGCGCCAGCAGTCCCGTGGCAGGGGGCAATGAGCAGTTCTTC. Together with reference TRBV5-1 and TRBJ2-1, the CDR3 gives the full variable domain: KAGVTQTPRYLIKTRGQQVTLSCSPISGHRSVSWYQQTPGQGLQFLFEYFSETQRNKGNFPGRFSGRQFSNSRSEMNVSTLELGDSALYLCASSPVAGGNEQFFGPGTRLTVL.

CDR3 region: CASSPGQSDTQYF. CDR3 DNA sequence: TGCGCCAGCAGCCCGGGACAGTCAGATACGCAGTATTTT. The chain employs TRBV5-1 and TRBJ2-3, with 7 nucleotides matching TRBD1. This CDR3 has 13 amino acids. Germline CDR1 and CDR2: SGHRS and YFSETQ. V gave up 4 bases and J gave up 4 bases; unmatched junction bases: 3.

The chain combines TRBV9 with TRBJ2-2, with 7 nucleotides matching TRBD1. The trim removed 5 bases at V and 7 bases at J, leaving 14 bases unmatched. From germline, CDR1 is SGDLS and CDR2 YYNGEE. The CDR3 is 16 residues long. This CDR3 is CASSRMTGKDSGELFF. The CDR3 coding sequence is TGTGCCAGCAGTCGAATGACAGGGAAGGATAGCGGGGAGCTGTTTTTT.

This chain links TRBV5-1 with TRBJ1-4, with D possibly being TRBD1 (6 bases). Trimming pared 4 bases from V and 4 bases from J, leaving 23 bases between. The CDR3 is made up of 18 amino acids. Germline CDR1 and CDR2: SGHRS and YFSETQ. In DNA, the CDR3 is TGCGCCAGCAGCATAGGATTACAGGGCCCTATTGTTAATGAAAAACTGTTTTTT. Protein: CASSIGLQGPIVNEKLFF.

The J gene is TRBJ2-6, the V gene TRBV7-2; perhaps TRBD1 as D (6 bases). CDR1 is SGHTA and CDR2 is FQGNSA in the germline V gene. This CDR3 is 15 amino acids long. The ends were cut back, 9 bases at V and 0 bases at J, with 12 bases in the middle. Here the CDR3 DNA reads TGTGCCAGAGGACAGACCTCCTCTGGGGCCAACGTCCTGACTTTC. This translates into CARGQTSSGANVLTF.

J is TRBJ2-7 and V is TRBV11-2; D is ambiguous. Between the trimmed V and J ends, which lost 6 bases and 2 bases, there was a span of 20 bases. This CDR3 comprises 16 residues. Germline lookup yields CDR1 SGHAT and CDR2 FQNNGV. The CDR3 sequence: CASRYPGRERPYEQYF. CDR3 DNA: TGTGCCAGCAGGTACCCGGGCAGAGAAAGACCCTACGAGCAGTACTTC.

The chain employs TRBV5-1 and TRBJ2-1; 11 bases align to TRBD1. V lost 4 bases and J lost 6; bases outside the gene matches: 6. This CDR3 has 15 residues. Per the germline V gene, CDR1 is SGHRS and CDR2 is YFSETQ. The CDR3 reads CASSPRDRGTNEQFF. The CDR3 bases are TGCGCCAGCAGCCCGCGGGACAGGGGGACCAATGAGCAGTTCTTC.

J is TRBJ1-1 and V is TRBV28; D remains ambiguous. CDR1 and CDR2 from the germline V gene are MDHEN and SYDVKM. The CDR3 is 14 amino acids. V shed 9 bases and J shed 5 bases, with 19 bases lying between them. As DNA, the CDR3 is TGTGCCAGTAGCCGTCACGCGGGAGGGACTGAAGCTTTCTTT. This translates into CASSRHAGGTEAFF.

The V and J genes are TRBV7-2 and TRBJ2-7; 8 bases line up with TRBD2. Germline CDR1 is SGHTA and CDR2 is FQGNSA. Unmatched junction bases numbered 14, after V lost 6 bases and J lost 7 bases. The CDR3 extends over 15 amino acids. The CDR3 sequence: CASRPPGLGWEEQYF. CDR3 sequence (DNA): TGTGCCAGCAGGCCCCCGGGACTAGGCTGGGAAGAGCAGTACTTC.

V gene TRBV28 combines with J gene TRBJ1-1; unclear D gene. V lost 6 bases and J lost 4, with 18 bases in between. This CDR3 region has 15 residues. CDR1 is MDHEN and CDR2 is SYDVKM in the germline V gene. The CDR3 DNA reads TGTGCCAGCAGACAACCTGGCTCGAGGGCCACTGAAGCTTTCTTT. This encodes CASRQPGSRATEAFF.

The V and J genes are TRBV14 and TRBJ2-3, with TRBD2 identical over 9 bases. Looked up from germline, CDR1 is SGHDN and CDR2 is FVKESK. The CDR3 has 14 residues. Trimming cost V 5 bases and J 5 bases; bases outside gene matches: 5. The CDR3 loop is CASSGTSHEDTQYF. CDR3 nucleotides: TGTGCCAGCAGCGGGACTAGCCACGAAGATACGCAGTATTTT.

CDR3 sequence reads: CASSLVLAGTSTDTQYF. CDR3 nucleotides: TGTGCCAGCAGCTTAGTACTAGCGGGCACTAGCACAGATACGCAGTATTTT. The chain uses TRBV7-6 and TRBJ2-3; 9 bases match TRBD2. V shed 1 base and J 0 bases; nucleotides not matched to a gene: 5. Per germline, CDR1 SGHVS and CDR2 FNYEAQ. This CDR3 contains 17 residues.

The rearrangement links TRBV12-5 to TRBJ2-1; the D gene is possibly TRBD2 (6 bases). CDR1 LGHNT and CDR2 FRNRAP come from the germline V gene. V lost 0 bases, J lost 0 bases, and 12 bases lay in between. The CDR3 is made up of 17 amino acids. CDR3 sequence (DNA): TGTGCTAGTGGTTTGGTTCTAGCGTCGAGCTCCTACAATGAGCAGTTCTTC. Its translation: CASGLVLASSSYNEQFF. The whole variable domain, remainder taken from reference TRBV12-5 and TRBJ2-1, is DARVTQTPRHKVTEMGQEVTMRCQPILGHNTVFWYRQTMMQGLELLAYFRNRAPLDDSGMPKDRFSAEMPDATLATLKIQPSEPRDSAVYFCASGLVLASSSYNEQFFGPGTRLTVL.

A word on this clone: Distinct nucleotide sequences in the sample also encode this CDR3. The V and J genes are TRBV28 and TRBJ2-7; no definite D call. The length of the CDR3 is 11 residues. Between the trimmed V and J ends, which lost 5 bases and 1 base, there was a span of 3 bases. CDR1 is MDHEN, CDR2 SYDVKM, per germline. The CDR3 sequence: CASSISYEQYF. CDR3 DNA: TGTGCCAGCAGTATTTCCTACGAGCAGTACTTC.

J is TRBJ2-7 and V is TRBV19; D is ambiguous. This CDR3 is 13 amino acids long. Germline V gene data show CDR1 as LNHDA and CDR2 as SQIVND (reference sequence). V lost 5 bases and J 6 bases, leaving 14 bases between the germline ends. The CDR3 region has the DNA TGTGCCAGTAGTCCCCTCGACTTAGGCGAGCAGTACTTC. Protein product: CASSPLDLGEQYF. The complete variable domain, with remaining parts taken from reference TRBV19 and TRBJ2-7, reads DGGITQSPKYLFRKEGQNVTLSCEQNLNHDAMYWYRQDPGQGLRLIYYSQIVNDFQKGDIAEGYSVSREKKESFPLTVTSAQKNPTAFYLCASSPLDLGEQYFGPGTRLTVT.

This clone was found once. The V and J genes are TRBV2 and TRBJ2-1, with TRBD2 as a possible D gene (6 bases). Germline V gene lookup returns CDR1 SNHLY and CDR2 FYNNEI. The CDR3 spans 13 residues. V was shortened by 8 bases and J by 5 bases, with 13 bases between the two germline ends. The CDR3 protein is CASGDSRDNEQFF. In DNA, the CDR3 is TGTGCCAGCGGGGACTCTCGTGACAATGAGCAGTTCTTC.

Remarks on this clone: The identical CDR3 is also encoded by other nucleotide sequences in the sample. This rearrangement joins TRBV28 to TRBJ2-1; D remains unclear. The ends were cut back, 5 bases at V and 9 bases at J, with 11 bases in the middle. Looked up from germline, CDR1 is MDHEN and CDR2 is SYDVKM. This CDR3 spans 12 amino acids. The CDR3 DNA reads TGTGCCAGCAGTGCCCCTCCGGGTGAGCAGTTCTTC. Translated, it gives CASSAPPGEQFF.

About this clone itself: Other DNA sequences within the sample encode an identical CDR3. The rearrangement joins TRBV4-3 to TRBJ1-2; maybe TRBD1 (6 bases). The CDR3 spans 14 residues. CDR1 is LGHNA, CDR2 YSLEER, per germline. Trimming took 0 bases from V and 5 from J, leaving 10 bases between them. The CDR3 sequence is CASSQEGRGYGYTF. CDR3 DNA: TGCGCCAGCAGCCAAGAGGGCAGGGGTTATGGCTACACCTTC.

About this clone itself: Relative to the germline gene, one junction end is altered; a read error may explain this. J is TRBJ1-2 and V is TRBV28; D not certain. Germline CDR1 reads MDHEN; CDR2 reads SYDVKM. The CDR3 totals 14 residues. This CDR3 is CASSLMSPNNLRAF. CDR3 bases: TGTGCCAGCAGTTTGATGAGCCCTAATAACTTGCGGGCCTTC.

DNA for the CDR3: TGTGCCAGCAGCGTAGAACAGTTTACACGAAGCTCCTACAATGAGCAGTTCTTC. It codes for CASSVEQFTRSSYNEQFF. V gene TRBV9 combines with J gene TRBJ2-1; D is ambiguous. Between the trimmed V and J ends, which lost 0 bases and 0 bases, there was a span of 16 bases. The CDR3 totals 18 residues. Germline CDR1 reads SGDLS; CDR2 reads YYNGEE.